This is a list of T cell receptor beta chains from one sample in a study of a mutant IDH1 vaccine in newly diagnosed glioma. The protocol was immunoSEQ multiplex PCR, while the TCRdb copy is restricted to in-frame clones and leaves out a portion. The repertoire holds about 24,000 clones, with 90% to 95% as singletons. The sequencing here drew on PBMCs, taken from a glioma patient treated with radiotherapy, temozolomide or both. These receptors came from a young man with glioma. The conserved cysteine and the conserved F or W are not part of the CDR3 here. Only part of the rows carry a size: once, few, many, or a class if the clone is expanded.

>.|TRBV5-1
ASSLWSTSSYEQY
>.|TRBV5-1
ASRTGTDNTEAF
>.|TRBV7-9
ASSRGQGDEQF
>.|TRBV6-6
ASSLGKLAKNIQY
>.|TRBV18
ASSPGNFEQY
>.|TRBV6-1
ASSEIGPPRPEKLF
>.|TRBV5-1
ASSFGTSGYNEQF
>.|TRBV19
ASSIHTQPQH
>.|TRBV19
ASSERETQY
>.|TRBV29-1
SVVVSQENTEAF
>.|TRBV5-6
ASSLGPGQREQVWEQF
>.|TRBV14
ASSQETLAGETQY
>.|TRBV6-1
ASSEAGTSGSSYNEQF
>.|TRBV4-1
ASSQAGLGLEQY
>.|TRBV6-1
ASSDWTGNQPQH
>.|TRBV14
ASSVLTAGYEQY
>.|TRBV9
ASSARDRDHYEQY
>once|TRBV2
ASLGAGLYGYT
>.|TRBV5-1
ASSRQGLGSGTEAF
>.|TRBV6-5
ASRRTGHYGYT
>.|TRBV6-1
ASSGRRDTEAF
>.|TRBV5-1
ASSAPGQAGTGELF
>.|TRBV4-1
ASSQAGDSYQPQH
>.|TRBV28
ASRPLSIRGPADTQY
>.|TRBV7-9
ASSLDYNYGYT
>.|TRBV7-9
ASSLSLAGSYNEQF
>.|TRBV5-1
ASSLVQGAYYEQY
>.|TRBV7-2
ASSPVGTAGNTIY
>.|TRBV29-1
SVGMGMNTEAF
>.|TRBV7-6
ASSAGQGGTGELF
>once|TRBV15
ATSLGDTEAF
>.|TRBV12-5
ASGSQETQY
>.|TRBV5-1
ASSLVTYEQY
>.|TRBV18
ASSPLNSNQPQH
>.|TRBV7-9
ASSSSYSYNEQF
>.|TRBV2
ASSPTGGTEAF
>.|TRBV6-1
ASRQATLNTEAF
>.|TRBV19
ASSRTEQNTEAF
>.|TRBV29-1
SGEGTGVTEAF
>.|TRBV7-2
ASSLLGVTKNTEAF
>.|TRBV7-8
ASSLDGKQY
>once|TRBV4-1
ASSPGQGGSPGYGYT
>few|TRBV30
AAGVGDTQY
>.|TRBV25-1
ASSAIQNTGELF
>.|TRBV9
ASSVAPGLVATDEQY
>once|TRBV7-2
ASSFSGQYQETQY
>.|TRBV18
ASSPSEGGLAKNIQY
>.|TRBV5-6
ASSLGLAGMRQF
>.|TRBV6-5
ASSPGSTEAF
>.|TRBV5-4
ATPHREGGNYGYT
>few|TRBV4-1
ASSQDYGREQY
>.|TRBV5-1
ASSIGTSSYEQY
>.|TRBV5-1
ASSLVGTGPGNTIY
>.|TRBV5-1
ASSPPLGGKNIQY